The entry below gives a single T cell receptor (beta chain) sequence along with its context. Using immunoSEQ multiplex PCR, the repertoire was profiled, and TCRdb retains in-frame clones only, with some absent. The sample lists 120,000 to 150,000 clones; approximately 89% were seen once. This sample is part of a study of blood T cell repertoires in COVID-19. CDR3 length equals 15 residues. Losses at the gene ends were 4 bases for V and 7 bases for J; bases not matched to a gene: 12. Germline V gives CDR1 SNHLY, CDR2 FYNNEI. The sequenced sample was peripheral blood. This rearrangement joins TRBV2 to TRBJ1-1; 7 bases agree with TRBD1. This sequence originates from a human donor in a cohort sampled during active COVID-19. The CDR3 coding sequence is TGTGCCAGCAGTGTCGACAGGGCCCCGAGGGGTGAAGCTTTCTTT. This sequence encodes CASSVDRAPRGEAFF.